The next 31 T cell receptor beta chains were all read from a single sample in a study of shared clonotypes between healthy human individuals. The naive CD8 fraction comprised CD45RO-negative cells positively selected for CCR7 and excluded terminally differentiated effector memory CD45RA+ cells. Libraries were prepared by immunoSEQ multiplex PCR; TCRdb keeps only in-frame clonotypes and omits some of them. The sample records around 2,100,000 clones, over 85% being singletons. Sequencing was done on a sample of naive CD8+ T cells sorted from blood. The receptors were gathered from a man aged 18 to 30 in good health.

The rearrangement joins TRBV9 to TRBJ2-5, with 7 bases that match TRBD2. Per the germline V gene, CDR1 is SGDLS and CDR2 is YYNGEE. J was trimmed by 0 bases and V by 6 bases; bases with no gene match: 8. The CDR3 sequence is 15 residues long. The CDR3 nucleotides are TGTGCCAGCACCGCCGGGGGGAGGGACCAAGAGACCCAGTACTTC. It yields the protein CASTAGGRDQETQYF.

This clone came up once. The chain combines TRBV6-5 with TRBJ2-1; 7 bases map to TRBD1. The germline V gene has CDR1 MNHEY and CDR2 SVGAGI. V gave up 1 base and J gave up 4 bases; unmatched junction bases: 7. The CDR3 is 16 residues long. The CDR3 DNA sequence: TGTGCCAGCAGTTACTTCGGGACAGAAAATTACAATGAGCAGTTCTTC. This gives the protein CASSYFGTENYNEQFF.

This chain connects TRBV4-3 to TRBJ2-3, with 9 bases identical to TRBD2. Unmatched junction bases numbered 7, after V lost 0 bases and J lost 3 bases. The germline V gene has CDR1 LGHNA and CDR2 YSLEER. The CDR3 is 17 residues long. The CDR3 bases are TGCGCCAGCAGCCAAGAATGGCGGGAGGGTCGGACAGATACGCAGTATTTT. As protein: CASSQEWREGRTDTQYF.

The chain couples TRBV29-1 to TRBJ2-3; D might be TRBD1 (7 bases). This CDR3 is built from 16 residues. Deletions cut 4 bases from V and 2 bases from J, with 19 bases between. Germline values: CDR1 SQVTM, CDR2 ANQGSEA. CDR3 loop: CSVGDYRGGDTDTQYF. As DNA, the CDR3 is TGCAGCGTTGGGGATTACAGGGGAGGCGACACAGATACGCAGTATTTT.

The chain uses TRBV4-1 and TRBJ2-5; the D is unclear. The V and J ends lost 1 base and 1 base respectively, with 16 bases between them. This CDR3 spans 17 amino acids. In germline, CDR1 is MGHRA, CDR2 YSYEKL. CDR3 coding DNA: TGCGCCAGCAGCCAAGTAGCCAGAGTGGGGATCCAAGAGACCCAGTACTTC. Its protein is CASSQVARVGIQETQYF.

This clone was seen a few times. The gene calls are TRBV7-6 and TRBJ1-5; D remains unclear. The V gene lost 1 base and the J gene lost 0 bases, with 13 bases spanning the gap. Per germline, CDR1 SGHVS and CDR2 FNYEAQ. The CDR3 has 17 amino acids. This chain's CDR3 is CASSLEARTYSNQPQHF. CDR3 DNA sequence: TGTGCCAGCAGCTTAGAGGCGCGGACGTATAGCAATCAGCCCCAGCATTTT.

The chain couples TRBV20-1 to TRBJ2-7, with 7 bases matching TRBD2. V shed 2 bases, J shed 6 bases, and the junction held 1 base outside the gene matches. Germline CDR1 reads DFQATT; CDR2 reads SNEGSKA (reference sequence). The CDR3 is made up of 11 amino acids. The CDR3 DNA follows: TGCAGTGCTAGATCGGGGGGCGAGCAGTACTTC. Translation: CSARSGGEQYF.

This clone was picked up one time. This sequence joins TRBV4-3 and TRBJ2-7, with D tentatively TRBD2 (6 bases). Germline V gives CDR1 LGHNA, CDR2 YSLEER. The CDR3 sequence is 16 residues long. Trimming took 0 bases from V and 2 from J, leaving 14 bases between them. The CDR3 coding sequence is TGCGCCAGCAGCCAAGATCACGGGGGATTCCCCTACGAGCAGTACTTC. This encodes CASSQDHGGFPYEQYF.

The J gene is TRBJ2-7, the V gene TRBV30; 7 bases are shared with TRBD1. Germline loops: CDR1 GTSNPN, CDR2 SVGIG (reference sequence). V was clipped by 4 bases and J by 3 bases; unmatched bases: 3. The length of the CDR3 is 12 residues. CDR3 sequence (DNA): TGTGCCTGGAATGGACAGGTCTACGAGCAGTACTTC. It codes for CAWNGQVYEQYF. The full variable domain, completed using reference TRBV30 and TRBJ2-7, is SQTIHQWPATLVQPVGSPLSLECTVEGTSNPNLYWYRQAAGRGLQLLFYSVGIGQISSEVPQNLSASRPQDRQFILSSKKLLLSDSGFYLCAWNGQVYEQYFGPGTRLTVT.

The chain uses TRBV4-1 and TRBJ1-4, with D tentatively TRBD1 (5 bases). CDR1 MGHRA and CDR2 YSYEKL come from the germline V gene. The germline V and J ends were trimmed by 1 base and 12 bases, with 15 bases remaining between them. CDR3 length equals 14 residues. The DNA for the CDR3 is TGCGCCAGCAGCCAAGTGCTAAGGGGCTCCGAACTGTTTTTT. This sequence encodes CASSQVLRGSELFF.

Regarding this clone: An end of the junction differs from the germline gene, which may be a read error. The chain recombines TRBV27 with TRBJ2-7; 10 positions match TRBD1. This CDR3 spans 13 amino acids. Germline-derived CDR1 and CDR2 are MNHEY and SMNVEV (reference sequence). The CDR3 DNA is TGTGCCGGCAGTCCGGGGACAGGGGACGAGCAGTACTTC. Translation gives CAGSPGTGDEQYF.

The chain carries TRBV9 and TRBJ1-2, with 8 bases matching TRBD1. V was clipped by 0 bases and J by 3 bases; unmatched bases: 13. The germline V gene encodes CDR1 SGDLS and CDR2 YYNGEE. This CDR3 has 18 residues. The CDR3 sequence is CASSVAYVYTGGDYGYTF. CDR3 DNA sequence: TGTGCCAGCAGCGTAGCCTACGTATACACAGGGGGAGACTATGGCTACACCTTC.

The chain carries TRBV11-2 and TRBJ2-1; D is ambiguous. CDR1 is SGHAT and CDR2 is FQNNGV in the germline V gene. The CDR3 sequence is 12 residues long. The V and J ends lost 1 base and 13 bases respectively, with 11 bases between them. CDR3 protein: CASSLGAGPQFF. The CDR3 nucleotides are TGTGCCAGCAGCTTAGGGGCTGGACCCCAGTTCTTC. The whole variable domain, remainder taken from reference TRBV11-2 and TRBJ2-1, is EAGVAQSPRYKIIEKRQSVAFWCNPISGHATLYWYQQILGQGPKLLIQFQNNGVVDDSQLPKDRFSAERLKGVDSTLKIQPAKLEDSAVYLCASSLGAGPQFFGPGTRLTVL.

This chain connects TRBV5-5 to TRBJ2-7; 11 bases match TRBD2. Germline V gene lookup returns CDR1 SGHKS and CDR2 YYEKEE (reference sequence). The ends lost 2 bases at V and 3 bases at J; junction bases unmatched: 4. The CDR3 contains 15 residues. CDR3 coding DNA: TGTGCCAGCAGCTTACTAGCGGGAGCATACTACGAGCAGTACTTC. As protein: CASSLLAGAYYEQYF.

The DNA for the CDR3 is TGTGCCAGCAGTCACGGAGGAGGATATAATTCACCCCTCCACTTT. It codes for CASSHGGGYNSPLHF. The chain recombines TRBV27 with TRBJ1-6; D is uncertain. The CDR3 loop spans 15 amino acids. Trimming took 5 bases from V and 4 from J, leaving 12 bases between them. Germline V lookup: CDR1 MNHEY, CDR2 SMNVEV (reference sequence).

The chain uses TRBV4-1 and TRBJ2-1, with D unclear. The CDR3 covers 14 residues. Germline-derived CDR1 and CDR2 are MGHRA and YSYEKL. Trimming took off 8 bases at V and 1 base at J, with 12 bases between the two ends. As DNA, the CDR3 is TGCGCCAGCCACTCAGTTGGGTCCTACAATGAGCAGTTCTTC. Protein: CASHSVGSYNEQFF.

In its sample, this clone was seen once. The chain recombines TRBV5-1 with TRBJ2-3; the match to TRBD1 covers 8 bases. Germline CDR1 is SGHRS and CDR2 is YFSETQ. J lost 6 bases, V lost 7 bases, and 16 bases had no gene match. The CDR3 is 16 amino acids. The CDR3, as DNA: TGCGCCAGCTCCCCAATAGGGGCAGGGGGCGCGGATACGCAGTATTTT. Translation: CASSPIGAGGADTQYF.

Note on this clone: This sample also contains other DNA sequences that code for the same CDR3. V gene TRBV5-1 combines with J gene TRBJ2-7, with 11 nucleotides matching TRBD2. The CDR3 has 14 residues. V was clipped by 2 bases and J by 3 bases; unmatched bases: 1. Germline V gene sequence: CDR1 SGHRS, CDR2 YFSETQ. CDR3 protein: CASSLGTSGYEQYF. The CDR3 nucleotides are TGCGCCAGCAGCTTAGGGACTAGCGGCTACGAGCAGTACTTC.

The rearrangement links TRBV19 to TRBJ2-7, with TRBD2 as a possible D gene (6 bases). Between the trimmed V and J ends, which lost 2 bases and 2 bases, there was a span of 13 bases. This CDR3 comprises 15 residues. CDR1 LNHDA and CDR2 SQIVND come from the germline V gene (reference sequence). The CDR3 spells CASSISGSATYEQYF. CDR3 sequence (DNA): TGTGCCAGTAGTATAAGCGGGTCAGCAACCTACGAGCAGTACTTC.

The CDR3 DNA reads as TGCAGCGCGCAACAGGGGACCCACGAGCAGTACTTC. Residues: CSAQQGTHEQYF. V and J are TRBV29-1 and TRBJ2-7; 7 bases match TRBD1. The germline gives CDR1 SQVTM, CDR2 ANQGSEA. The CDR3 sequence is 12 residues long. J lost 5 bases, V lost 7 bases, and 8 bases had no gene match.

The genes are TRBV19 and TRBJ2-5; 9 nucleotides match TRBD2. Germline V lookup: CDR1 LNHDA, CDR2 SQIVND (reference sequence). CDR3 length: 15 amino acids. Trimming cost V 0 bases and J 3 bases; bases outside gene matches: 2. For the CDR3, the DNA is TGTGCCAGTAGTATAGATAGCGGGAGCAAAGAGACCCAGTACTTC. This gives the protein CASSIDSGSKETQYF.

As regards this clone: The sample carries other DNA sequences with the same CDR3. The CDR3 reads CASSVGGDSYEQYF. The CDR3 bases are TGTGCCAGCAGCGTAGGGGGGGACAGCTACGAGCAGTACTTC. V gene TRBV9 combines with J gene TRBJ2-7, with D perhaps TRBD1 (7 bases). Per the germline V gene, CDR1 is SGDLS and CDR2 is YYNGEE. This CDR3 is built from 14 residues. Trimming shortened V by 0 bases and J by 3 bases, and 10 bases separated the two germline ends.

V is TRBV2 and J is TRBJ2-7; 8 bases are a match to TRBD1. The V and J ends lost 7 bases and 6 bases, in that order; junction bases with no gene match: 8. Germline V lookup: CDR1 SNHLY, CDR2 FYNNEI. The CDR3 is made up of 13 amino acids. DNA for the CDR3: TGTGCCAGCAAGGGGACAGGAGGTGGCGAGCAGTACTTC. This sequence encodes CASKGTGGGEQYF.

In its sample, this clone was seen once. The V and J genes are TRBV7-9 and TRBJ1-1, with a weak D call TRBD1 (5 bases). This CDR3 is built from 15 residues. Germline V gives CDR1 SEHNR, CDR2 FQNEAQ (reference sequence). V gave up 3 bases and J gave up 3 bases, with 14 bases separating them. CDR3 nucleotide sequence: TGTGCCAGCAGCTTCTTGACCCGAGGGGACACTGAAGCTTTCTTT. This codes for CASSFLTRGDTEAFF. Variable domain in full (rest from reference TRBV7-9 and TRBJ1-1): DTGVSQNPRHKITKRGQNVTFRCDPISEHNRLYWYRQTLGQGPEFLTYFQNEAQLEKSRLLSDRFSAERPKGSFSTLEIQRTEQGDSAMYLCASSFLTRGDTEAFFGQGTRLTVV.

The chain couples TRBV2 to TRBJ2-5; D is possibly TRBD2 (7 bases). The germline gives CDR1 SNHLY, CDR2 FYNNEI. CDR3 length equals 12 residues. Deletions cut 11 bases from V and 1 base from J, with 11 bases between. CDR3 sequence (DNA): TGTGCCGCTGCGGGGGCCCAAGAGACCCAGTACTTC. Its translation: CAAAGAQETQYF.

The rearrangement joins TRBV27 to TRBJ2-1; a weak D match, TRBD2 (5 bases). The ends were cut back, 3 bases at V and 5 bases at J, with 11 bases in the middle. The length of the CDR3 is 14 residues. CDR1 MNHEY and CDR2 SMNVEV come from the germline V gene (reference sequence). CDR3 nucleotide sequence: TGTGCCAGCAGTTTCGGAGACTACCACAATGAGCAGTTCTTC. It specifies CASSFGDYHNEQFF.

The chain couples TRBV5-6 to TRBJ2-7; D may be TRBD2 (5 bases). V lost 0 bases and J lost 5, with 15 bases in between. This CDR3 has 15 residues. Germline CDR1 is SGHDT and CDR2 is YYEEEE. The CDR3: CASSLVLASLHEQYF. The CDR3 DNA reads as TGTGCCAGCAGCTTGGTATTAGCGAGTCTCCACGAGCAGTACTTC. The entire variable domain, with the rest obtained from reference TRBV5-6 and TRBJ2-7, is as follows: DAGVTQSPTHLIKTRGQQVTLRCSPKSGHDTVSWYQQALGQGPQFIFQYYEEEERQRGNFPDRFSGHQFPNYSSELNVNALLLGDSALYLCASSLVLASLHEQYFGPGTRLTVT.

The chain uses TRBV27 and TRBJ2-1; 10 positions match TRBD2. The germline V gene encodes CDR1 MNHEY and CDR2 SMNVEV (reference sequence). The junction had 5 bases not matched to a gene; V was cut back by 8 bases and J by 7 bases. The CDR3 is made up of 13 amino acids. The CDR3 loop is CASLSGGQNEQFF. CDR3 nucleotide sequence: TGTGCCAGCCTTAGCGGGGGGCAGAATGAGCAGTTCTTC.

The chain links TRBV30 to TRBJ1-5; D remains unclear. Germline V gene lookup returns CDR1 GTSNPN and CDR2 SVGIG (reference sequence). V was clipped by 2 bases and J by 7 bases, with 15 bases between them. The CDR3 has 14 amino acids. DNA of the CDR3: TGTGCCTGGAGTCGGGCAGGTCTTGGCCAGCCCCAGCATTTT. Amino acid sequence: CAWSRAGLGQPQHF.

The table lists this clone with a count of one. This chain joins TRBV19 and TRBJ2-5, with D possibly TRBD2 on 6 matching bases. The V end was cut by 7 bases, the J end by 0 bases, with 15 bases between. Germline lookup yields CDR1 LNHDA and CDR2 SQIVND (reference sequence). CDR3 length: 15 amino acids. In DNA, the CDR3 is TGTGCCAGTACTGACGGACGGGGGTACCAAGAGACCCAGTACTTC. Translated, it gives CASTDGRGYQETQYF.

The chain recombines TRBV6-1 with TRBJ2-3; 9 bases align to TRBD1. This CDR3 is 15 amino acids long. Per the germline V gene, CDR1 is MNHNS and CDR2 is SASEGT. The J segment lost 0 bases and the V segment lost 7 bases, leaving 5 bases of the junction unmatched. In DNA, the CDR3 is TGTGCCAGCATCACAGGGGGCTTCAGCACAGATACGCAGTATTTT. It specifies CASITGGFSTDTQYF.